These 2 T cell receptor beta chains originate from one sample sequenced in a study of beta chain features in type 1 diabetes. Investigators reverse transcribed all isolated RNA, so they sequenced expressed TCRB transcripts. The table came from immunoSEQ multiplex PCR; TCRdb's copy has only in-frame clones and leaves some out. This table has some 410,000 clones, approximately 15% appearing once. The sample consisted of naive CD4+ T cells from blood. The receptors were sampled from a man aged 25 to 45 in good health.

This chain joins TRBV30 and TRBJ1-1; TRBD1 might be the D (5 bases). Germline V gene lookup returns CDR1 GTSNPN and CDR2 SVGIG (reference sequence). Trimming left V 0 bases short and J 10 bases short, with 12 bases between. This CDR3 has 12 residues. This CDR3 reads CAWSVQEGRAFF. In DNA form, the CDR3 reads TGTGCCTGGAGTGTACAGGAAGGGAGAGCTTTCTTT.

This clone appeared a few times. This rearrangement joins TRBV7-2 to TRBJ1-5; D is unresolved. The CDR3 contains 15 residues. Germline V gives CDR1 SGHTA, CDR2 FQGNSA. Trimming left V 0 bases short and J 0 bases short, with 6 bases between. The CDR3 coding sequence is TGTGCCAGCAGCTTAGCCGATTATAGCAATCAGCCCCAGCATTTT. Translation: CASSLADYSNQPQHF.